These 14 T cell receptor beta chains share one sample of origin, sequenced in a study of identical twins. TCRdb itself ran the 5' RACE reads through MiXCR, one entry per CDR3 protein. This sample carries 690,000 or so distinct CDR3 sequences, around 8.6% of them seen once, and the ten largest clones take more than 0.75%. These data also featured in a second study, about yellow fever vaccine responses in identical twins.

The sample was PBMCs. The receptors were gathered from a young woman in good health.

The gene calls are TRBV6-1 and TRBJ2-7, with D possibly being TRBD1 or TRBD2 (5 bases each). Germline V gene sequence: CDR1 MNHNS, CDR2 SASEGT. The CDR3 has 14 residues. V shed 5 bases and J shed 6 bases, with 17 bases lying between them. The CDR3 nucleotides are TGTGCCAGCAGTACCGGGACCGCCGGCGGCGAGCAGTACTTC. Translation: CASSTGTAGGEQYF.

The chain uses TRBV29-1 and TRBJ2-7, with D maybe TRBD2 (5 bases). There are 16 residues in the CDR3. Trimming took off 3 bases at V and 0 bases at J, with 18 bases between the two ends. Germline values: CDR1 SQVTM, CDR2 ANQGSEA. CDR3 sequence: CSVEGARHPSSYEQYF. DNA of the CDR3: TGCAGCGTTGAGGGAGCCAGACACCCGAGCTCCTACGAGCAGTACTTC.

As for this clonotype: Compared with germline, one end of the junction differs, possibly owing to a read error. The V call is TRBV7-7, the J call TRBJ2-7, with 9 bases that match TRBD2. This CDR3 region has 16 residues. Germline V gene sequence: CDR1 SSHAT, CDR2 FNYEAQ (reference sequence). The CDR3 DNA reads TGTGCTAGCAGCTTATTGACTAGCGGCTTGAAGCACGAGCAGTACTTC. Protein product: CASSLLTSGLKHEQYF.

The V call is TRBV29-1, the J call TRBJ2-2; D is unclear. Deletions cut 4 bases from V and 4 bases from J, with 10 bases between. There are 13 residues in the CDR3. Looked up from germline, CDR1 is SQVTM and CDR2 is ANQGSEA. DNA for the CDR3: TGCAGCGTTGTAGAAGGCGGCACCGGGGAGCTGTTTTTT. This gives the protein CSVVEGGTGELFF.

The chain carries TRBV7-9 and TRBJ1-1; D unresolved. With 3 bases removed from V and 4 bases from J, the gap between germline ends came to 9 bases. Per germline, CDR1 SEHNR and CDR2 FQNEAQ (reference sequence). The CDR3 runs 13 residues. The CDR3: CASSFGVLTEAFF. CDR3 nucleotide sequence: TGTGCCAGCAGCTTTGGGGTGCTCACTGAAGCTTTCTTT.

The chain combines TRBV6-2 or TRBV6-3 with TRBJ2-3; 10 bases fit TRBD2. V gave up 2 bases and J gave up 5 bases; unmatched junction bases: 7. The CDR3 is 16 amino acids. The V gene's germline CDR1 is MNHEY and CDR2 SVGEGT. The CDR3 nucleotides are TGTGCCAGCAGTTACGAGCTAGCGGGAGATCGAGATACGCAGTATTTT. Translated, it gives CASSYELAGDRDTQYF.

This clonotype was seen many times. The chain combines TRBV4-3 with TRBJ2-3; D remains unclear. The V and J ends lost 3 bases and 4 bases respectively, with 11 bases between them. CDR1 and CDR2 (germline): LGHNA, YSLEER. This CDR3 has 14 amino acids. CDR3 amino acids: CASSHDVEADTQYF. The CDR3 nucleotides read TGCGCCAGCAGCCATGACGTTGAAGCAGATACGCAGTATTTT.

This clonotype came up a few times. This chain links TRBV4-3 with TRBJ2-1, with 8 bases matching TRBD2. CDR3 length: 17 residues. V gave up 0 bases and J gave up 5 bases; unmatched junction bases: 9. Germline V gives CDR1 LGHNA, CDR2 YSLEER. CDR3 protein: CASSQDPAGGGDNEQFF. The CDR3 region has the DNA TGCGCCAGCAGCCAAGATCCGGCGGGAGGTGGGGACAATGAGCAGTTCTTC.

This chain links TRBV28 with TRBJ2-5; tentative D call: TRBD1 (7 bases). Germline CDR1 reads MDHEN; CDR2 reads SYDVKM. This CDR3 is 14 amino acids long. Between the trimmed V and J ends, which lost 3 bases and 9 bases, there was a span of 17 bases. The CDR3 DNA is TGTGCCAGCAGTTTGGCCGGGACTCAGGGGGCCCAGTACTTC. It specifies CASSLAGTQGAQYF.

This clonotype has at least ten counts. The chain has TRBV12-3 or TRBV12-4 and TRBJ2-1; D might be TRBD1 (5 bases). Trimming removed 8 bases at V and 6 bases at J, with 14 bases between. This CDR3 region has 13 residues. This chain's CDR3 is CASQFRGRNEQFF. CDR3 nucleotide sequence: TGTGCCAGCCAGTTTAGGGGTCGCAATGAGCAGTTCTTC.

This clonotype showed up many times. V and J are TRBV20-1 and TRBJ2-7; 9 bases match TRBD1. The CDR3 spans 16 residues. Unmatched junction bases numbered 11, after V lost 2 bases and J lost 3 bases. Germline assignment: CDR1 DFQATT and CDR2 SNEGSKA (reference sequence). Here the CDR3 reads CSARIGTGHRFYEQYF. CDR3 DNA: TGCAGTGCTAGAATCGGGACAGGGCATCGTTTCTACGAGCAGTACTTC.

The table lists this clonotype with many counts. The chain recombines TRBV5-1 with TRBJ1-1, with 7 nucleotides matching TRBD1. J lost 8 bases, V lost 4 bases, and 8 bases had no gene match. This CDR3 is 13 amino acids long. Germline V lookup: CDR1 SGHRS, CDR2 YFSETQ. CDR3 sequence reads: CASSTGTASEAFF. CDR3 sequence (DNA): TGCGCCAGCAGCACAGGGACAGCCTCCGAAGCTTTCTTT.

Of note for this clonotype: This could be a read error, since a much larger clone is one nucleotide away. V gene TRBV15 combines with J gene TRBJ2-1, with D perhaps TRBD2 (5 bases). Per the germline V gene, CDR1 is LNHNV and CDR2 is YYDKDF (reference sequence). This CDR3 has 15 residues. Trimming shortened V by 2 bases and J by 4 bases, and 12 bases separated the two germline ends. The CDR3 is CATSRPDWLYNEQFF. The CDR3 region has the DNA TGTGCCACCAGCAGACCGGACTGGCTATACAATGAGCAGTTCTTC. Using reference TRBV15 and TRBJ2-1 for the parts outside the CDR3, the full variable domain is DAMVIQNPRYQVTQFGKPVTLSCSQTLNHNVMYWYQQKSSQAPKLLFHYYDKDFNNEADTPDNFQSRRPNTSFCFLDIRSPGLGDTAMYLCATSRPDWLYNEQFFGPGTRLTVL.

The rearrangement joins TRBV6-5 to TRBJ2-1, with 15 bases fitting TRBD2. CDR3 length: 18 amino acids. CDR1 is MNHEY, CDR2 SVGAGI, per germline. V trimming: 4 bases; J trimming: 4 bases; junction bases outside the gene matches: 8. Here the CDR3 reads CASSSGWTSGRAYNEQFF. CDR3 nucleotide sequence: TGTGCCAGCAGTTCCGGATGGACTAGCGGGAGGGCTTACAATGAGCAGTTCTTC.